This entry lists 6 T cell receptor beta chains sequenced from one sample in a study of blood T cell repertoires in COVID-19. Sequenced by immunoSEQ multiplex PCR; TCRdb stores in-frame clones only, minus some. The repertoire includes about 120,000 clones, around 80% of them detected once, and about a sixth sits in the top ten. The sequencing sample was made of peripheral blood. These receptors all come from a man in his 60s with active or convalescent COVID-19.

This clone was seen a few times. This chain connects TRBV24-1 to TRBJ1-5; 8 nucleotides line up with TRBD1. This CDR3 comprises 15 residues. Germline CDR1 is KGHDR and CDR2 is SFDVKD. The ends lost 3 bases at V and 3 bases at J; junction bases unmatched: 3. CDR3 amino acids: CATSDGQGNNQPQHF. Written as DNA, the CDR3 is TGTGCCACCAGTGATGGACAGGGAAACAATCAGCCCCAGCATTTT.

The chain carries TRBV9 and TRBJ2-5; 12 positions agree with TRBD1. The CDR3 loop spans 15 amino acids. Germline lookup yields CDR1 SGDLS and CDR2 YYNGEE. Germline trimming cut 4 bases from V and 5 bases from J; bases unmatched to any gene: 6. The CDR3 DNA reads TGTGCCAGCAGCCCTTGGGACAGGGGGCCGGAGACCCAGTACTTC. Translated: CASSPWDRGPETQYF.

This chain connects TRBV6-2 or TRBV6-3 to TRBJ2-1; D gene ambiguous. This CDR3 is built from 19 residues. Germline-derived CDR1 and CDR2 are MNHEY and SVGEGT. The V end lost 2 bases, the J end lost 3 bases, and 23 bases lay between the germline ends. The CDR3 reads CASSYPIPKRGSNYNEQFF. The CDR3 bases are TGTGCCAGCAGTTACCCTATCCCCAAAAGAGGATCTAACTACAATGAGCAGTTCTTC.

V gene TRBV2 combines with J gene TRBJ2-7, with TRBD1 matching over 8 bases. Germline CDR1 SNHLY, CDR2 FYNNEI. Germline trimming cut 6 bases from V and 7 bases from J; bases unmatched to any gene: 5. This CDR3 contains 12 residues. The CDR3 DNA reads TGTGCCAGCAGGGGGACAGGCGGGGAGCAGTACTTC. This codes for CASRGTGGEQYF.

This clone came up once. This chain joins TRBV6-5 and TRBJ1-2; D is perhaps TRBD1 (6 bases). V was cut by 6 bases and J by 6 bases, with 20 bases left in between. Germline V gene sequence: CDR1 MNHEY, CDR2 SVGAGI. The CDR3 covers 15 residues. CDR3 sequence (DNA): TGTGCCAGCAGGTCTCGGGGGGCGAAGTCGGATGGCTACACCTTC. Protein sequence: CASRSRGAKSDGYTF.

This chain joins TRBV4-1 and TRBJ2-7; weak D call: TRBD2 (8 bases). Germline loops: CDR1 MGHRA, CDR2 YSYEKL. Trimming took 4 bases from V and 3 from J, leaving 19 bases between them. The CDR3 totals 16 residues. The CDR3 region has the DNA TGCGCCAGCAGCCTCGGGAGGGGGCCCAAACTCTACGAGCAGTACTTC. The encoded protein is CASSLGRGPKLYEQYF.